The 14 T cell receptor beta chains listed next were all sequenced from one sample in a study of T cell repertoires in cytomegalovirus infection. What these receptors recognize is not known. TCRdb re-derived calls from the reads in MiXCR, one entry per CDR3 protein. The data contain about 480,000 distinct CDR3 sequences, 25% to 35% of them singletons. Sequences were derived from cultured PBMCs, sampled from culture after CMV antigen stimulation. The receptors were gathered from a human donor in good health (CMV status not recorded). Some clones in this sample may be carry-over from other donors' samples.

The J gene is TRBJ2-2, the V gene TRBV24-1; D is uncertain. The CDR3 contains 18 residues. Per germline, CDR1 KGHDR and CDR2 SFDVKD. Trimming removed 3 bases at V and 5 bases at J, with 21 bases between. The CDR3 DNA sequence: TGTGCCACCAGTGATCCCCATTCCCGGCACGGGTCGACCGGGGAGCTGTTTTTT. Amino acid sequence: CATSDPHSRHGSTGELFF.

The J gene is TRBJ1-1, the V gene TRBV27; D is possibly TRBD1 (5 bases). The CDR3 covers 15 residues. The ends were cut back, 3 bases at V and 7 bases at J, with 18 bases in the middle. Germline CDR1 reads MNHEY; CDR2 reads SMNVEV (reference sequence). The CDR3 reads CASSLGPLGSSEAFF. In nucleotides, the CDR3 is TGTGCCAGCAGTTTGGGACCCCTCGGGTCAAGTGAAGCTTTCTTT.

V is TRBV2 and J is TRBJ2-3; 9 bases map to TRBD2. The germline V gene has CDR1 SNHLY and CDR2 FYNNEI. This CDR3 is built from 15 residues. Germline trimming cut 6 bases from V and 1 base from J; bases unmatched to any gene: 5. DNA for the CDR3: TGTGCCAGCAGGTATAGCGGGAGCCGCACAGATACGCAGTATTTT. This translates into CASRYSGSRTDTQYF. The variable domain in full, completed from reference TRBV2 and TRBJ2-3, reads EPEVTQTPSHQVTQMGQEVILRCVPISNHLYFYWYRQILGQKVEFLVSFYNNEISEKSEIFDDQFSVERPDGSNFTLKIRSTKLEDSAMYFCASRYSGSRTDTQYFGPGTRLTVL.

The chain is built from TRBV19 and TRBJ1-2; 7 bases are a match to TRBD1. CDR3 length: 11 residues. V trimming: 9 bases; J trimming: 7 bases; junction bases outside the gene matches: 5. Germline CDR1 LNHDA, CDR2 SQIVND (reference sequence). CDR3 in amino acids: CASWDSGGYTF. Written as DNA, the CDR3 is TGTGCCAGCTGGGACAGCGGTGGCTACACCTTC.

This sequence joins TRBV19 and TRBJ1-4; D is unresolved. The CDR3 runs to 14 residues. V was shortened by 8 bases and J by 1 base, with 11 bases between the two germline ends. CDR1 LNHDA and CDR2 SQIVND come from the germline V gene (reference sequence). This CDR3 is CASRLAGTNEKLFF. CDR3 in DNA: TGTGCCAGTCGATTAGCAGGAACTAATGAAAAACTGTTTTTT.

The V gene is TRBV19, the J gene TRBJ1-3; D unresolved. Trimming took off 3 bases at V and 4 bases at J, with 10 bases between the two ends. This CDR3 is built from 14 residues. Germline-derived CDR1 and CDR2 are LNHDA and SQIVND (reference sequence). CDR3 residues: CASSISGGGNTIYF. CDR3 coding DNA: TGTGCCAGTAGTATCTCAGGTGGCGGAAACACCATATATTTT. The variable domain in full, completed from reference TRBV19 and TRBJ1-3, reads DGGITQSPKYLFRKEGQNVTLSCEQNLNHDAMYWYRQDPGQGLRLIYYSQIVNDFQKGDIAEGYSVSREKKESFPLTVTSAQKNPTAFYLCASSISGGGNTIYFGEGSWLTVV.

CDR3 DNA: TGCGCCAGCAGCCCTAAAAAAAGACTAGCGGACAGCTCCTACGAGCAGTACTTC. Translation: CASSPKKRLADSSYEQYF. J is TRBJ2-7 and V is TRBV4-1; 9 nucleotides match TRBD2. Trimming at V came to 4 bases and at J to 0 bases, leaving 13 bases not matched to a gene. The V gene's germline CDR1 is MGHRA and CDR2 YSYEKL. The CDR3 runs to 18 residues.

Only a few counts were recorded for this clonotype. Written as DNA, the CDR3 is TGTGCCAGCAGCCGCCTCACCTCTGGGGCCAACGTCCTGACTTTC. Encoded protein: CASSRLTSGANVLTF. The chain recombines TRBV7-2 with TRBJ2-6; D remains ambiguous. Germline values: CDR1 SGHTA, CDR2 FQGNSA. The CDR3 totals 15 residues. V was trimmed by 5 bases and J by 0 bases, leaving 8 bases between them.

In its sample, this clonotype was seen a few times. This chain uses TRBV29-1 with TRBJ2-2; D is unclear. The germline gives CDR1 SQVTM, CDR2 ANQGSEA. The CDR3 has 14 amino acids. Deletions cut 7 bases from V and 2 bases from J, with 14 bases between. The CDR3 reads CSAESPANTGELFF. As DNA, the CDR3 is TGCAGCGCAGAGAGCCCAGCTAACACCGGGGAGCTGTTTTTT.

This clonotype occurred a few times. The chain has TRBV6-2 or TRBV6-3 and TRBJ2-3, with D possibly TRBD2 on 6 matching bases. V was shortened by 5 bases and J by 0 bases, with 18 bases between the two germline ends. This CDR3 is 17 amino acids long. Germline-derived CDR1 and CDR2 are MNHEY and SVGEGT. The DNA of the CDR3 is TGTGCCAGCAGTCACAGTCTGACTAGTCTCAGCACAGATACGCAGTATTTT. The encoded protein is CASSHSLTSLSTDTQYF.

The chain links TRBV11-2 to TRBJ2-4; no firm D call. V lost 5 bases and J 1 base, leaving 9 bases between the germline ends. CDR1 SGHAT and CDR2 FQNNGV come from the germline V gene. The CDR3 length is 14 residues. The CDR3 loop reads CASSPTNAKNIQYF. The CDR3 bases are TGTGCCAGCAGCCCCACGAATGCCAAAAACATTCAGTACTTC.

The chain combines TRBV4-1 with TRBJ2-5; TRBD2 matches 12 bases. The CDR3 runs to 17 residues. Germline lookup yields CDR1 MGHRA and CDR2 YSYEKL. J was trimmed by 4 bases and V by 0 bases; bases with no gene match: 6. CDR3 in amino acids: CASSQDRETSGRETQYF. CDR3 coding DNA: TGCGCCAGCAGCCAAGATCGGGAGACTAGCGGGAGAGAGACCCAGTACTTC.

The sample holds a few counts of this clonotype. The chain has TRBV20-1 and TRBJ2-3, with 11 bases lining up with TRBD2. Germline-derived CDR1 and CDR2 are DFQATT and SNEGSKA (reference sequence). CDR3 length equals 14 residues. With V trimmed by 6 bases and J by 6 bases, 8 bases remained unmatched. The CDR3 sequence: CSADLAGGVDTQYF. In DNA form, the CDR3 reads TGCAGTGCAGACCTAGCGGGAGGAGTGGATACGCAGTATTTT.

This sequence joins TRBV7-2 and TRBJ1-1; 7 bases fit TRBD1. V gave up 4 bases and J gave up 5 bases; unmatched junction bases: 7. This CDR3 region has 14 residues. CDR1 and CDR2 from the germline V gene are SGHTA and FQGNSA. CDR3 coding DNA: TGTGCCAGCAGCTCGAGGTTGACAGGGACTGAAGCTTTCTTT. This encodes CASSSRLTGTEAFF.